The 19 T cell receptor beta chains in this list originate from one sample, sequenced in a study of PD-1 blockade in classical Hodgkin lymphoma. Time point here: cycle 4 day 1 (C4D1), after 6 weeks of nivolumab. Patients all relapsed after autologous stem cell transplantation, and there was variation in brentuximab vedotin exposure. TCRdb's copy holds only in-frame clones and misses some; the assay was immunoSEQ multiplex PCR. Among under 9,500 clones, around nine tenths were seen once, and the ten largest hold roughly 24%. This specimen was peripheral blood mononuclear cells (PBMCs), taken before the fourth cycle of nivolumab. The receptors shown here come from a human donor with classical Hodgkin lymphoma.

This clone was recorded only once. The CDR3 spells CASSLGGGTYEQYF. In DNA form, the CDR3 reads TGTGCCAGCAGCTTAGGCGGGGGGACCTACGAGCAGTACTTC. The chain uses TRBV5-6 and TRBJ2-7; TRBD2 agrees at 8 bases. The CDR3 has 14 residues. V gave up 2 bases and J gave up 2 bases; unmatched junction bases: 3. The germline CDR1 and CDR2 sequences are SGHDT and YYEEEE.

The V call is TRBV18, the J call TRBJ2-6; 10 bases align to TRBD1. CDR1 is KGHSH and CDR2 is LQKENI in the germline V gene. CDR3 size: 17 residues. The CDR3 DNA follows: TGTGCTACGGGCCGGGACAGGGGCGTCTCTGGGGCCAACGTCCTGACTTTC. This sequence encodes CATGRDRGVSGANVLTF.

This rearrangement joins TRBV5-1 to TRBJ2-7; 7 nucleotides match TRBD1. Germline-derived CDR1 and CDR2 are SGHRS and YFSETQ. V shed 0 bases, J shed 7 bases, and the junction held 4 bases outside the gene matches. The CDR3 is made up of 13 amino acids. The CDR3 DNA sequence: TGCGCCAGCAGCTTGGGGACAGGCGGTGAGCAGTACTTC. Translating it yields CASSLGTGGEQYF. Looking up the rest from reference TRBV5-1 and TRBJ2-7 gives the full variable domain: KAGVTQTPRYLIKTRGQQVTLSCSPISGHRSVSWYQQTPGQGLQFLFEYFSETQRNKGNFPGRFSGRQFSNSRSEMNVSTLELGDSALYLCASSLGTGGEQYFGPGTRLTVT.

This rearrangement joins TRBV29-1 to TRBJ2-3; D is undetermined. Germline V CDR1 and CDR2: SQVTM, ANQGSEA. The CDR3 is 13 amino acids. The V gene lost 3 bases and the J gene lost 2 bases, with 9 bases spanning the gap. CDR3 bases: TGCAGCGTTGACTTCTCTCCCACAGATACGCAGTATTTT. This codes for CSVDFSPTDTQYF.

The chain combines TRBV2 with TRBJ2-7; TRBD1 is a possible D gene (6 bases). CDR3 length: 13 amino acids. The germline V gene has CDR1 SNHLY and CDR2 FYNNEI. V lost 8 bases, J lost 5 bases, and 16 bases lay in between. The CDR3, as DNA: TGTGCCAGCGGGGCAGGGGTAGGCGACGAGCAGTACTTC. As protein: CASGAGVGDEQYF.

This clone was found once. The chain carries TRBV27 and TRBJ2-5; D is unclear. Germline CDR1 MNHEY, CDR2 SMNVEV (reference sequence). V lost 0 bases and J 7 bases, leaving 9 bases between the germline ends. This CDR3 contains 13 residues. CDR3 sequence: CASSLSRLGTQYF. Here the CDR3 DNA reads TGTGCCAGCAGTTTATCCCGTCTCGGGACCCAGTACTTC.

The rearrangement uses TRBV10-3 and TRBJ1-5, with D perhaps TRBD1 (5 bases). The CDR3 extends over 17 amino acids. Germline CDR1 and CDR2: ENHRY and SYGVKD. The V end lost 4 bases, the J end lost 0 bases, and 16 bases lay between the germline ends. The CDR3 region is CAISAGVFDSSNQPQHF. In DNA form, the CDR3 reads TGTGCCATCAGTGCGGGGGTTTTTGACAGTAGCAATCAGCCCCAGCATTTT.

This chain connects TRBV18 to TRBJ2-1; 7 positions agree with TRBD1. The germline V gene has CDR1 KGHSH and CDR2 LQKENI. The CDR3 is 14 amino acids. Trimming cost V 3 bases and J 5 bases; bases outside gene matches: 4. The CDR3 nucleotides are TGTGCCAGCTCACCCGCGACAGGGAACAATGAGCAGTTCTTC. Translation: CASSPATGNNEQFF. The full variable domain, its missing parts supplied by reference TRBV18 and TRBJ2-1, is NAGVMQNPRHLVRRRGQEARLRCSPMKGHSHVYWYRQLPEEGLKFMVYLQKENIIDESGMPKERFSAEFPKEGPSILRIQQVVRGDSAAYFCASSPATGNNEQFFGPGTRLTVL.

The chain combines TRBV7-6 with TRBJ1-1, with no clear D. Germline loops: CDR1 SGHVS, CDR2 FNYEAQ. This CDR3 contains 15 residues. The ends were cut back, 8 bases at V and 0 bases at J, with 16 bases in the middle. The CDR3 DNA sequence: TGTGCCAGCTCCAGCTTCATTACTCTGAACACTGAAGCTTTCTTT. As protein: CASSSFITLNTEAFF.

This clone was found once. V and J are TRBV27 and TRBJ2-6; D may be TRBD1 (5 bases). The CDR3 sequence is 18 residues long. V lost 6 bases, J lost 0 bases, and 18 bases lay in between. Germline V gene data show CDR1 as MNHEY and CDR2 as SMNVEV (reference sequence). DNA of the CDR3: TGTGCCAGCAGCCGACAGTCCACCGCCTTCTCTGGGGCCAACGTCCTGACTTTC. It codes for CASSRQSTAFSGANVLTF.

The chain joins TRBV7-2 to TRBJ1-1; unclear D gene. The V end was cut by 3 bases, the J end by 0 bases, with 8 bases between. CDR1 SGHTA and CDR2 FQGNSA come from the germline V gene. This CDR3 has 14 residues. CDR3 DNA sequence: TGTGCCAGCAGCTTTACAGCCGTGAACACTGAAGCTTTCTTT. Its protein product is CASSFTAVNTEAFF.

The sample holds one count of this clone. The J gene is TRBJ1-6, the V gene TRBV21-1; the table's D call of TRBD1 was not tested on the DNA. TRBV21-1 is listed as a pseudogene. The CDR3 runs 13 residues. CDR3 bases: TGTGCCAGGACAGGGGTAGCTAATTCACCCCTCCACTTT. It yields the protein CARTGVANSPLHF.

V and J are TRBV19 and TRBJ1-5, with D unresolved. V was clipped by 3 bases and J by 2 bases, with 8 bases between them. CDR1 LNHDA and CDR2 SQIVND come from the germline V gene (reference sequence). The CDR3 runs to 14 residues. CDR3: CASSMVSGNQPQHF. CDR3 bases: TGTGCCAGTAGTATGGTCAGTGGCAATCAGCCCCAGCATTTT.

The chain carries TRBV2 and TRBJ1-3; 10 nucleotides agree with TRBD1. This CDR3 is 16 amino acids long. The junction had 6 bases not matched to a gene; V was cut back by 6 bases and J by 1 base. The germline gives CDR1 SNHLY, CDR2 FYNNEI. Here the CDR3 DNA reads TGTGCCAGCAGCGCCGGGACAGGGGTTTCTGGAAACACCATATATTTT. This translates into CASSAGTGVSGNTIYF.

Regarding this clone: Mismatch with germline at one junction end may stem from a read error. The CDR3 coding sequence is TGTGCTAGCAGCTTAGCGCTGGGACAGGGAATATATTTT. Protein product: CASSLALGQGIYF. The chain combines TRBV7-7 with TRBJ1-3, with 9 bases matching TRBD1. In germline, CDR1 is SSHAT, CDR2 FNYEAQ (reference sequence). This CDR3 region has 13 residues. Drawing the rest from reference TRBV7-7 and TRBJ1-3, the complete variable domain is GAGVSQSPRYKVTKRGQDVTLRCDPISSHATLYWYQQALGQGPEFLTYFNYEAQPDKSGLPSDRFSAERPEGSISTLTIQRTEQRDSAMYRCASSLALGQGIYFGEGSWLTVV.

The chain uses TRBV28 and TRBJ2-4, with D unclear. The germline V gene encodes CDR1 MDHEN and CDR2 SYDVKM. The CDR3 covers 16 residues. The ends were cut back, 6 bases at V and 0 bases at J, with 15 bases in the middle. The CDR3 loop reads CASRIGRSLAKNIQYF. The DNA for the CDR3 is TGTGCCAGCAGGATAGGACGGAGCCTAGCCAAAAACATTCAGTACTTC.

In this sample, this clone turned up once. This chain links TRBV7-2 with TRBJ2-7; possibly TRBD2 for D (6 bases). Germline CDR1 and CDR2: SGHTA and FQGNSA. V dropped 1 base and J dropped 3 bases, with 19 bases sitting between them. This CDR3 is 17 amino acids long. CDR3: CASSLGASTQTSYEQYF. CDR3 nucleotides: TGTGCCAGCAGCTTAGGTGCCTCTACCCAGACTAGCTACGAGCAGTACTTC.

The genes are TRBV19 and TRBJ2-7; TRBD1 is a possible D gene (6 bases). The CDR3 has 15 amino acids. From germline, CDR1 is LNHDA and CDR2 SQIVND (reference sequence). Between the trimmed V and J ends, which lost 3 bases and 3 bases, there was a span of 15 bases. The CDR3 sequence is CASSILDSPVYEQYF. The CDR3 nucleotides read TGTGCCAGTAGTATTTTGGACAGCCCTGTCTACGAGCAGTACTTC.

V is TRBV9 and J is TRBJ2-3, with D possibly being TRBD2 (6 bases). This CDR3 has 16 residues. Per germline, CDR1 SGDLS and CDR2 YYNGEE. The V gene lost 6 bases and the J gene lost 1 base, with 18 bases spanning the gap. CDR3 sequence reads: CASTKTRAGRTDTQYF. The CDR3 DNA reads as TGTGCCAGCACCAAAACTAGGGCGGGACGCACAGATACGCAGTATTTT.